This T cell receptor (beta chain) was found in a study of neurological immune-mediated disorders (dated by TCRdb to about 2019). Concerning the study at large: Peripheral blood TCR-beta repertoires from HTLV-I-associated myelopathy (HAM/TSP) patients, multiple sclerosis patients and healthy controls were compared by UMI-based sequencing. The approximately 100 TCR-beta libraries included longitudinal samples, technical triplicates and paired sorted CD4+ and CD8+ T-cell subsets alongside PBMC samples. Of the approximately 68 subjects in the cohort, about 15 were HAM/TSP patients, approximately 34 were multiple sclerosis patients, and some 20 were healthy controls. The investigation overall reported the following: No identical CDR3 amino acid sequences were found to be shared among expanded clones across subjects, suggesting that TCR-beta repertoires were private in all groups. TCR clonal expansion was highest in HAM/TSP patients and lowest in MS patients, with MS patients falling below even healthy controls.

CDR3 length: 15 amino acids, cysteine to phenylalanine. Only the CDR3 portion is preserved as DNA: 45 bases, with reading frame beginning at the first base. V has 5 bases trimmed and J has 7 bases trimmed; junction bases matching no gene number 9. The healthy controls were volunteers from a blood bank in Maryland, USA. For the unsorted PBMC libraries, 2 million PBMCs were stored in RNAlater at -80 degrees C until RNA extraction and were used to generate the libraries. Peripheral blood underwent Ficoll-Hypaque density gradient centrifugation to isolate PBMCs, which were then cryopreserved in liquid nitrogen. This clonotype was detected many times. Its antigen is not yet known. No much larger clone is present one base from it, and per-base qualities are unavailable. cDNA was synthesized by template-switch 5'RACE using a primer carrying a 10-nucleotide random unique molecular identifier by which each TCR transcript was tagged. Over 200 million TCR-beta sequences, covering 15-18 subjects, were produced in each sequencing run. The RNeasy kit was used for extraction of total RNA. TCR-beta VDJ regions were amplified with primers for the TCR constant region and the 5'RACE anchor, using the KAPA Real-time Library Amplification kit. Sample indexes and Illumina adaptors were added in a first PCR, after which library yield was increased in a second PCR. After Ampure bead purification, the roughly 650 bp TCR product was size-selected on a 2% E-gel SizeSelection system. Library quality was checked on a Bioanalyzer, concentration was measured with Qubit, and libraries were quantified with the Kapa Library Quantification kit before pooling. Libraries were sequenced paired-end 2 x 150 bp on an Illumina HiSeq 2500. To increase sequence diversity, about 25-30% phiX was spiked into each library pool. Per the original workflow: Quality-filtered reads were processed with the UMI-based MiGEC pipeline, which removed over 75% of raw TCR sequences during error correction. IMGT germline references were used for alignment of VDJ genes, and clonotypes were defined by a unique CDR3 amino acid sequence together with V-J genes. Clonal expansion, Shannon diversity and CDR3 relatedness were evaluated with VDJtools (CalcPairwiseDistances, ClusterSamples), while phylogenetic trees were built in CLCbio workbench. Using coefficient-of-variation modelling across technical triplicates, the study counted a clone as expanded if it had at least 8 unique UMIs. The public reads were quality trimmed at Q25 with fastp and then assembled into clones with MiXCR by TCRdb, keeping productive beta chains. Every CDR3 protein is listed once, alongside the most common genes and DNA of its rows. The V and J calls here are based on TCRdb, not the publication. Present in this sample are tens of thousands of distinct CDR3 sequences, 9% to 12% of which were seen just once. The top ten hold 1.8% of the sample.

The V and J segments used are TRBV12-3 or TRBV12-4 and TRBJ2-2; 8 central bases correspond to TRBD1. The receptor was isolated from a man aged 35-49 years in good health. Specimen: PBMCs. The CDR3 amino acid sequence is: CASSPRTGRNGELFF. The DNA sequence follows: TGTGCCAGCAGTCCCCGGACAGGGAGGAACGGGGAGCTGTTTTTT.